These 25 T cell receptor beta chains originate from one sample sequenced in a study of cytomegalovirus exposure and HLA in healthy donors. With 60 Vbeta and 13 Jbeta primers, the PCR was carried out. This table comes from immunoSEQ multiplex PCR, and its TCRdb copy is limited to in-frame clones, with some not included. The repertoire has about 25,000 clones, nearly 80% of them found once; the top ten carry about 5%. Sequencing was carried out using PBMCs. The source is a male donor in good health and CMV-seronegative.

The rearrangement links TRBV11-2 to TRBJ2-2; D remains ambiguous. This CDR3 is built from 13 residues. The germline V gene encodes CDR1 SGHAT and CDR2 FQNNGV. The germline V and J ends were trimmed by 1 base and 4 bases, with 4 bases remaining between them. This chain's CDR3 is CASSLARTGELFF. As DNA, the CDR3 is TGTGCCAGCAGCTTAGCTCGCACCGGGGAGCTGTTTTTT.

This clone was counted once. V gene TRBV15 combines with J gene TRBJ2-7; D unclear. Trimming stripped 5 bases from V and 2 bases from J, with 16 bases between. Germline V CDR1 and CDR2: LNHNV, YYDKDF (reference sequence). The CDR3 totals 15 residues. The CDR3 loop reads CATSPRGPSPYEQYF. In nucleotides, the CDR3 is TGTGCCACCAGCCCCCGAGGTCCGAGTCCCTACGAGCAGTACTTC.

The chain has TRBV5-4 and TRBJ1-1, with a weak D call TRBD1 (5 bases). The CDR3 loop spans 14 amino acids. The V end lost 2 bases, the J end lost 4 bases, and 12 bases lay between the germline ends. Germline V lookup: CDR1 SGHNT, CDR2 YYREEE (reference sequence). This chain's CDR3 is CASSFPTTGTEAFF. For the CDR3, the DNA is TGTGCCAGCAGCTTTCCCACAACAGGCACTGAAGCTTTCTTT.

The V call is TRBV15, the J call TRBJ2-7; TRBD2 is a possible D gene (6 bases). In germline, CDR1 is LNHNV, CDR2 YYDKDF (reference sequence). The CDR3 covers 13 residues. V was shortened by 4 bases and J by 3 bases, with 10 bases between the two germline ends. The chain's CDR3 is CATSKGLYYEQYF. CDR3 nucleotide sequence: TGTGCCACCAGCAAGGGACTTTACTACGAGCAGTACTTC.

The count of this clone is one. At one boundary the junction diverges from the germline segment, which might be a read error. V and J are TRBV7-7 and TRBJ2-5, with 9 bases aligning to TRBD2. CDR1 and CDR2 from the germline V gene are SSHAT and FNYEAQ (reference sequence). This CDR3 has 16 residues. CDR3 nucleotide sequence: TGTGCTAGCAGCTTAGTAGCCAGCGGGAGGTCAGAGACCCAGTACTTC. Translation gives CASSLVASGRSETQYF.

This clone was counted only a few times. The rearrangement uses TRBV7-2 and TRBJ2-5; a weak D match, TRBD1 (6 bases). Between the trimmed V and J ends, which lost 1 base and 0 bases, there was a span of 6 bases. The CDR3 sequence is 14 residues long. CDR1 SGHTA and CDR2 FQGNSA come from the germline V gene. The CDR3 sequence is CASSLGQDQETQYF. DNA of the CDR3: TGTGCCAGCAGCTTAGGACAGGACCAAGAGACCCAGTACTTC.

In this sample, this clone turned up a few times. The J gene is TRBJ1-4, the V gene TRBV5-6; D is unresolved. This CDR3 spans 15 amino acids. Germline V lookup: CDR1 SGHDT, CDR2 YYEEEE. Trimming shortened V by 3 bases and J by 0 bases, and 9 bases separated the two germline ends. Here the CDR3 DNA reads TGTGCCAGCAGCTCACTTTCTGCAACTAATGAAAAACTGTTTTTT. It yields the protein CASSSLSATNEKLFF.

The chain recombines TRBV5-6 with TRBJ2-1; TRBD2 is a possible D gene (6 bases). Germline loops: CDR1 SGHDT, CDR2 YYEEEE. The CDR3 has 16 amino acids. V was cut by 5 bases and J by 0 bases, with 15 bases left in between. CDR3 amino acids: CASRDRGLSSYNEQFF. The CDR3 coding sequence is TGTGCCAGCAGGGATCGGGGACTGAGCTCCTACAATGAGCAGTTCTTC.

The chain employs TRBV29-1 and TRBJ2-7; D call uncertain. Germline V gives CDR1 SQVTM, CDR2 ANQGSEA. CDR3 size: 13 residues. The germline V and J ends were trimmed by 7 bases and 6 bases, with 19 bases remaining between them. The CDR3 here is CSDNLAPSREQYF. Here the CDR3 DNA reads TGCAGCGACAATTTGGCCCCTAGTCGCGAGCAGTACTTC.

The chain recombines TRBV7-8 with TRBJ1-5, with TRBD1 matching over 7 bases. Looked up from germline, CDR1 is SGHVS and CDR2 is FQNEAQ. The CDR3 is 15 residues long. With 1 base clipped from V and 6 bases from J, the junction kept 6 bases outside the gene matches. Here the CDR3 DNA reads TGTGCCAGCAGCTTAGAGGGGGCGCTTGGTCAGCCCCAGCATTTT. This codes for CASSLEGALGQPQHF.

This clone was counted between two and nine times. This rearrangement joins TRBV6-1 to TRBJ1-4; 11 positions match TRBD1. This CDR3 has 14 residues. Per the germline V gene, CDR1 is MNHNS and CDR2 is SASEGT. The junction had 9 bases not matched to a gene; V was cut back by 10 bases and J by 8 bases. CDR3 DNA: TGTGCCACCAACCCGGGACAGGGGGGGGAAAAACTGTTTTTT. Its translation: CATNPGQGGEKLFF.

The V gene is TRBV6-5, the J gene TRBJ1-2; TRBD1 matches 7 bases. The CDR3 spans 15 residues. Germline V gene sequence: CDR1 MNHEY, CDR2 SVGAGI. V dropped 2 bases and J dropped 4; count of bases not matched to a gene: 7. In DNA form, the CDR3 reads TGTGCCAGCAGTTACCACGACAGGGAGCCCTATGGCTACACCTTC. Translated: CASSYHDREPYGYTF.

The V and J genes are TRBV7-8 and TRBJ2-7; D is ambiguous. CDR3 length: 15 amino acids. Germline lookup yields CDR1 SGHVS and CDR2 FQNEAQ. Trimming stripped 5 bases from V and 0 bases from J, with 14 bases between. CDR3 loop: CASSPEAALSYEQYF. In DNA form, the CDR3 reads TGTGCCAGCAGCCCCGAGGCTGCACTCTCCTACGAGCAGTACTTC.

CDR3 DNA sequence: TGTGCCAGCCGAGACGAAACTAGCGGCTCCTACGAGCAGTACTTC. This codes for CASRDETSGSYEQYF. The V and J genes are TRBV27 and TRBJ2-7; TRBD2 matches at 8 bases. Per the germline V gene, CDR1 is MNHEY and CDR2 is SMNVEV (reference sequence). This CDR3 contains 15 residues. V was clipped by 8 bases and J by 0 bases; unmatched bases: 9.

This rearrangement joins TRBV4-2 to TRBJ2-1; 9 bases match TRBD2. Per the germline V gene, CDR1 is LGHNA and CDR2 is YNFKEQ. The CDR3 length is 20 residues. J gave up 3 bases and V 4 bases, and 19 bases lay outside the gene matches. Written as DNA, the CDR3 is TGTGCCAGCAGCCCCCAGAGAGGAGTAGGGAGGACTAGCGTCTACAATGAGCAGTTCTTC. Its protein product is CASSPQRGVGRTSVYNEQFF.

The chain is built from TRBV6-1 and TRBJ2-5; no clear D. Between the trimmed V and J ends, which lost 1 base and 4 bases, there was a span of 7 bases. The CDR3 totals 13 residues. The germline CDR1 and CDR2 sequences are MNHNS and SASEGT. CDR3: CASSEVSTETQYF. DNA for the CDR3: TGTGCCAGCAGTGAAGTTTCTACAGAGACCCAGTACTTC.

The chain has TRBV5-1 and TRBJ2-5, with 10 bases matching TRBD2. From germline, CDR1 is SGHRS and CDR2 YFSETQ. Trimming took 0 bases from V and 1 from J; bases not matched to a gene: 6. The CDR3 has 17 residues. CDR3 nucleotides: TGCGCCAGCAGCTTGGGAGGGCTAGCGGGGGCCCAAGAGACCCAGTACTTC. Translation: CASSLGGLAGAQETQYF.

In its sample, this clone was seen a few times. This sequence joins TRBV10-3 and TRBJ2-3, with a possible D match to TRBD1 (5 bases). CDR3 length equals 15 residues. Germline CDR1 is ENHRY and CDR2 is SYGVKD. The ends were cut back, 3 bases at V and 0 bases at J, with 10 bases in the middle. CDR3 region: CAISDRQGSTDTQYF. The CDR3 region has the DNA TGTGCCATCAGTGATCGGCAGGGCAGCACAGATACGCAGTATTTT.

The chain recombines TRBV15 with TRBJ2-6; D unresolved. The CDR3 loop spans 15 amino acids. Trimming removed 0 bases at V and 3 bases at J, with 6 bases between. From germline, CDR1 is LNHNV and CDR2 YYDKDF (reference sequence). CDR3 in amino acids: CATSRDLSGANVLTF. The CDR3 DNA reads as TGTGCCACCAGCAGAGATCTTAGTGGGGCCAACGTCCTGACTTTC.

DNA for the CDR3: TGTGCCAGCAGCGTAGAAGGAGGGGGGGCGGTGCAGTACTTC. Translation gives CASSVEGGGAVQYF. The genes are TRBV9 and TRBJ2-7; the D gene is possibly TRBD2 (7 bases). The germline V and J ends were trimmed by 0 bases and 9 bases, with 16 bases remaining between them. The germline V gene encodes CDR1 SGDLS and CDR2 YYNGEE. The CDR3 is 14 amino acids.

The V call is TRBV5-1, the J call TRBJ2-7, with D unclear. The V and J ends lost 0 bases and 2 bases respectively, with 9 bases between them. CDR3 size: 14 residues. Germline assignment: CDR1 SGHRS and CDR2 YFSETQ. The CDR3 nucleotides read TGCGCCAGCAGCTTGGATTCGGGTACCTACGAGCAGTACTTC. This sequence encodes CASSLDSGTYEQYF.

This sequence joins TRBV30 and TRBJ2-7; D is ambiguous. Trimming cost V 0 bases and J 3 bases, with 3 bases left between them. The CDR3 has 11 amino acids. Per the germline V gene, CDR1 is GTSNPN and CDR2 is SVGIG (reference sequence). DNA for the CDR3: TGTGCCTGGAGTGTACTCTACGAGCAGTACTTC. It yields the protein CAWSVLYEQYF.

V is TRBV28 and J is TRBJ1-5; TRBD1 aligns across 7 bases. The CDR3 runs 15 residues. With 6 bases clipped from V and 7 bases from J, the junction kept 12 bases outside the gene matches. Germline CDR1 is MDHEN and CDR2 is SYDVKM. CDR3 DNA sequence: TGTGCCAGCAGCTCCATCGACAGGGATGGACAGCCCCAGCATTTT. Its translation: CASSSIDRDGQPQHF.

In nucleotides, the CDR3 is TGTGCCAGTAGTATAGGAGGTTATAGCAATCAGCCCCAGCATTTT. Its protein product is CASSIGGYSNQPQHF. The chain is built from TRBV19 and TRBJ1-5; no firm D call. The V and J ends lost 1 base and 0 bases respectively, with 7 bases between them. Per the germline V gene, CDR1 is LNHDA and CDR2 is SQIVND (reference sequence). This CDR3 has 15 residues. Supplemented by reference TRBV19 and TRBJ1-5, the full variable domain reads DGGITQSPKYLFRKEGQNVTLSCEQNLNHDAMYWYRQDPGQGLRLIYYSQIVNDFQKGDIAEGYSVSREKKESFPLTVTSAQKNPTAFYLCASSIGGYSNQPQHFGDGTRLSIL.

This clone has a single count. The rearrangement uses TRBV7-3 and TRBJ2-1; 7 bases align to TRBD1. Germline assignment: CDR1 SGHTA and CDR2 FQGTGA. This CDR3 contains 15 residues. J was trimmed by 4 bases and V by 6 bases; bases with no gene match: 9. The CDR3 coding sequence is TGTGCCAGCAGTTCCTCGGGACAGCCGTACAATGAGCAGTTCTTC. The encoded protein is CASSSSGQPYNEQFF.